One and the same sample provided the 27 T cell receptor beta chains below, sequenced in a study of blood T cell repertoires in COVID-19. Sequencing was performed with immunoSEQ multiplex PCR; in TCRdb, only in-frame clones are kept and a portion is missing. The data hold 150,000 to 200,000 clones, with less than 90% observed a single time. Sequenced input: peripheral blood. The origin of the receptors is a woman between 65 and 79 years old with acute or convalescent COVID-19.

This sequence joins TRBV5-1 and TRBJ1-1, with D uncertain. CDR1 and CDR2 from the germline V gene are SGHRS and YFSETQ. There are 15 residues in the CDR3. The ends were cut back, 0 bases at V and 2 bases at J, with 11 bases in the middle. CDR3 in amino acids: CASSLAGGENTEAFF. CDR3 DNA sequence: TGCGCCAGCAGCTTGGCCGGAGGCGAAAACACTGAAGCTTTCTTT.

The chain links TRBV11-3 to TRBJ1-1, with no clear D. V lost 5 bases and J lost 0, with 7 bases in between. Germline-derived CDR1 and CDR2 are SGHNT and YENEEA. There are 13 residues in the CDR3. CDR3 loop: CASSLHLNTEAFF. The CDR3, as DNA: TGTGCCAGCAGCCTTCACTTGAACACTGAAGCTTTCTTT.

The chain links TRBV18 to TRBJ2-2; a weak D match, TRBD1 (6 bases). V dropped 8 bases and J dropped 4 bases, with 14 bases sitting between them. The germline CDR1 and CDR2 sequences are KGHSH and LQKENI. This CDR3 has 14 residues. CDR3 coding DNA: TGTGCCAGCCCAACAGGGCCCAGCACCGGGGAGCTGTTTTTT. As protein: CASPTGPSTGELFF.

This clone showed up just once. The rearrangement links TRBV5-1 to TRBJ2-7; D remains unclear. There are 14 residues in the CDR3. Trimming shortened V by 5 bases and J by 3 bases, and 15 bases separated the two germline ends. Germline lookup yields CDR1 SGHRS and CDR2 YFSETQ. The CDR3 loop is CASSRRPESYEQYF. The CDR3 DNA sequence: TGCGCCAGCAGTCGACGGCCGGAGAGCTACGAGCAGTACTTC.

The CDR3 DNA reads as TGTGCCAGCAGCCAAGGTGGACTAGCCCCTTACAATGAGCAGTTCTTC. As protein: CASSQGGLAPYNEQFF. The V call is TRBV4-2, the J call TRBJ2-1, with 8 bases matching TRBD2. The V gene's germline CDR1 is LGHNA and CDR2 YNFKEQ. There are 16 residues in the CDR3. The V segment lost 1 base and the J segment 4 bases; nucleotides outside the gene matches: 6.

In its sample, this clone was seen once. The chain employs TRBV6-6 and TRBJ2-3, with 10 bases matching TRBD2. Germline V lookup: CDR1 MNHNY, CDR2 SVGAGI (reference sequence). The CDR3 runs to 14 residues. V dropped 5 bases and J dropped 1; count of bases not matched to a gene: 0. The CDR3 here is CASSLAGGTDTQYF. CDR3 nucleotides: TGTGCCAGCAGTCTAGCGGGAGGCACAGATACGCAGTATTTT.

The V gene is TRBV28, the J gene TRBJ1-1, with D uncertain. CDR3 size: 15 residues. The germline CDR1 and CDR2 sequences are MDHEN and SYDVKM. The V gene lost 2 bases and the J gene lost 0 bases, with 10 bases spanning the gap. CDR3 nucleotides: TGTGCCAGCAGTTTAGGTAGTCGGTTGAACACTGAAGCTTTCTTT. It is translated as CASSLGSRLNTEAFF.

This clone turned up a few times. The chain joins TRBV28 to TRBJ1-6; D gene unclear. The CDR3 spans 14 residues. The ends were cut back, 6 bases at V and 9 bases at J, with 15 bases in the middle. Germline V gene data show CDR1 as MDHEN and CDR2 as SYDVKM. The CDR3 sequence is CASSPPARGSPLHF. The CDR3 bases are TGTGCCAGCAGCCCCCCTGCTCGGGGTTCACCCCTCCACTTT.

J is TRBJ1-2 and V is TRBV4-1, with 8 bases that match TRBD1. Germline values: CDR1 MGHRA, CDR2 YSYEKL. This CDR3 is 17 amino acids long. The trim removed 4 bases at V and 8 bases at J, leaving 18 bases unmatched. The CDR3 nucleotides are TGCGCCAGCAGCCCCAAATATAACGGACAGGGCAGGGGAGGCTACACCTTC. The encoded protein is CASSPKYNGQGRGGYTF.

This clone appeared a few times. The chain links TRBV6-2 or TRBV6-3 to TRBJ2-1, with D unresolved. The CDR3 is 15 residues long. Per the germline V gene, CDR1 is MNHEY and CDR2 is SVGEGT. The ends were cut back, 0 bases at V and 8 bases at J, with 14 bases in the middle. The CDR3 DNA is TGTGCCAGCAGTTACTCCGACTTAGGAAGGCATGAGCAGTTCTTC. This gives the protein CASSYSDLGRHEQFF.

In its sample, this clone was seen once. The rearrangement links TRBV19 to TRBJ2-6; 8 bases match TRBD1. This CDR3 has 18 amino acids. V was pared by 5 bases and J by 1 base, with 10 bases of the junction left unmatched. Germline lookup yields CDR1 LNHDA and CDR2 SQIVND (reference sequence). The CDR3 sequence: CASSAYRGTRSGANVLTF. The CDR3, as DNA: TGTGCCAGTAGTGCGTACAGGGGGACCAGATCTGGGGCCAACGTCCTGACTTTC.

This sequence joins TRBV11-2 and TRBJ1-4; D may be TRBD1 (5 bases). The V and J ends lost 7 bases and 7 bases respectively, with 19 bases between them. Germline V gene data show CDR1 as SGHAT and CDR2 as FQNNGV. CDR3 length: 15 residues. The chain's CDR3 is CASTTIQGGSEKLFF. The CDR3 coding sequence is TGTGCCAGCACTACTATTCAGGGAGGGAGTGAAAAACTGTTTTTT.

The rearrangement joins TRBV19 to TRBJ1-6; D unresolved. V dropped 6 bases and J dropped 5 bases, with 14 bases sitting between them. Germline values: CDR1 LNHDA, CDR2 SQIVND (reference sequence). The CDR3 contains 15 residues. CDR3 region: CASSHTGIDNSPLHF. CDR3 sequence (DNA): TGTGCCAGTAGCCACACCGGGATAGATAATTCACCCCTCCACTTT.

This clone was recorded once. The chain couples TRBV29-1 to TRBJ1-1; TRBD1 matches 9 bases. Germline V gene sequence: CDR1 SQVTM, CDR2 ANQGSEA. V shed 1 base, J shed 4 bases, and the junction held 4 bases outside the gene matches. The CDR3 sequence is 14 residues long. The CDR3 DNA follows: TGCAGCGTTGAAGGGGGGACAGGGTTCACTGAAGCTTTCTTT. Protein: CSVEGGTGFTEAFF.

The chain has TRBV7-2 and TRBJ2-2; D unresolved. This CDR3 contains 13 residues. V was pared by 0 bases and J by 6 bases, with 5 bases between. CDR1 SGHTA and CDR2 FQGNSA come from the germline V gene. CDR3 region: CASSLAPAGELFF. The CDR3 coding sequence is TGTGCCAGCAGCTTAGCCCCGGCCGGGGAGCTGTTTTTT.

The V call is TRBV7-9, the J call TRBJ2-5; tentatively, D is TRBD1 (6 bases). The CDR3 has 14 amino acids. Germline V gene lookup returns CDR1 SEHNR and CDR2 FQNEAQ (reference sequence). The germline V and J ends were trimmed by 7 bases and 1 base, with 13 bases remaining between them. The CDR3 nucleotides are TGTGCCAGCACCCGGAGAGGGGGCCAAGAGACCCAGTACTTC. This encodes CASTRRGGQETQYF.

The chain joins TRBV28 to TRBJ1-1; 8 bases align to TRBD1. Germline CDR1 reads MDHEN; CDR2 reads SYDVKM. V gave up 8 bases and J gave up 6 bases; unmatched junction bases: 8. CDR3 length: 13 amino acids. This chain's CDR3 is CASLDRGRAEAFF. The CDR3 region has the DNA TGTGCCAGCTTAGACAGGGGTCGGGCTGAAGCTTTCTTT.

This clone was seen a handful of times. The chain is built from TRBV11-3 and TRBJ2-2, with 8 bases matching TRBD2. CDR3 size: 15 residues. Germline assignment: CDR1 SGHNT and CDR2 YENEEA. The ends lost 1 base at V and 4 bases at J; junction bases unmatched: 2. CDR3 nucleotide sequence: TGTGCCAGCAGCTTAGCGGCGGGGGGCACCGGGGAGCTGTTTTTT. Encoded protein: CASSLAAGGTGELFF.

The chain recombines TRBV7-2 with TRBJ2-1; 13 positions agree with TRBD2. After removal of 3 bases from V and 8 bases from J, the junction contained 4 bases not matched to a gene. CDR3 length: 15 residues. Looked up from germline, CDR1 is SGHTA and CDR2 is FQGNSA. Here the CDR3 reads CASSLTSGRLDEQFF. The DNA for the CDR3 is TGTGCCAGCAGCTTGACTAGCGGGAGGCTAGATGAGCAGTTCTTC.

The chain couples TRBV28 to TRBJ1-5; TRBD1 matches at 8 bases. From germline, CDR1 is MDHEN and CDR2 SYDVKM. This CDR3 has 15 amino acids. V lost 4 bases, J lost 6 bases, and 8 bases stayed unmatched. In DNA form, the CDR3 reads TGTGCCAGCAGTTCACCGACAGGGGTTGGTCAGCCCCAGCATTTT. Protein product: CASSSPTGVGQPQHF.

This sequence joins TRBV27 and TRBJ1-2; TRBD1 is a possible D gene (6 bases). V gave up 8 bases and J gave up 5 bases, with 12 bases separating them. The CDR3 sequence is 12 residues long. CDR1 is MNHEY, CDR2 SMNVEV, per germline (reference sequence). The CDR3 region is CASGLTGYGYTF. The CDR3 DNA is TGTGCCAGCGGCTTAACAGGGTATGGCTACACCTTC.

This chain links TRBV9 with TRBJ1-5, with D unresolved. Germline CDR1 and CDR2: SGDLS and YYNGEE. Trimming took 0 bases from V and 6 from J, leaving 10 bases between them. The CDR3 spans 14 residues. Here the CDR3 reads CASSVDGAGQPQHF. The CDR3 DNA follows: TGTGCCAGCAGCGTAGATGGTGCGGGTCAGCCCCAGCATTTT.

This chain uses TRBV19 with TRBJ1-3; no definite D call. The CDR3 sequence is 15 residues long. Trimming removed 3 bases at V and 0 bases at J, with 9 bases between. The germline V gene has CDR1 LNHDA and CDR2 SQIVND (reference sequence). Written as DNA, the CDR3 is TGTGCCAGTAGTATTTCAGATACCTCTGGAAACACCATATATTTT. It encodes CASSISDTSGNTIYF.

V and J are TRBV29-1 and TRBJ1-1; the D gene is possibly TRBD1 (5 bases). Germline CDR1 reads SQVTM; CDR2 reads ANQGSEA. The ends were cut back, 0 bases at V and 1 base at J, with 9 bases in the middle. This CDR3 has 14 amino acids. The CDR3 region has the DNA TGCAGCGTTGAAGATCGGGGGAGGAACACTGAAGCTTTCTTT. This codes for CSVEDRGRNTEAFF.

The gene calls are TRBV4-2 and TRBJ2-3; weak D call: TRBD1 (5 bases). CDR1 and CDR2 from the germline V gene are LGHNA and YNFKEQ. The CDR3 contains 17 residues. V was shortened by 0 bases and J by 6 bases, with 19 bases between the two germline ends. CDR3 nucleotides: TGTGCCAGCAGCCAAGAAGTCTCGAGCGTGGGGCCGGATACGCAGTATTTT. Translated, it gives CASSQEVSSVGPDTQYF.

V is TRBV20-1 and J is TRBJ1-5, with TRBD1 matching over 7 bases. CDR3 size: 15 residues. V lost 3 bases to trimming and J lost 4 bases; unmatched junction nucleotides: 9. Germline V gene data show CDR1 as DFQATT and CDR2 as SNEGSKA (reference sequence). For the CDR3, the DNA is TGCAGTGCTAGTAAAACAGGGGTATCAAATCAGCCCCAGCATTTT. It specifies CSASKTGVSNQPQHF.

This clone has more than one count but fewer than ten. This chain uses TRBV7-2 with TRBJ2-7; tentatively, D is TRBD2 (6 bases). Looked up from germline, CDR1 is SGHTA and CDR2 is FQGNSA. The CDR3 is made up of 15 amino acids. The V end was cut by 4 bases, the J end by 1 base, with 14 bases between. The CDR3 region is CASSSGPLASYEQYF. The CDR3 DNA is TGTGCCAGCAGCTCCGGTCCACTAGCATCCTACGAGCAGTACTTC.